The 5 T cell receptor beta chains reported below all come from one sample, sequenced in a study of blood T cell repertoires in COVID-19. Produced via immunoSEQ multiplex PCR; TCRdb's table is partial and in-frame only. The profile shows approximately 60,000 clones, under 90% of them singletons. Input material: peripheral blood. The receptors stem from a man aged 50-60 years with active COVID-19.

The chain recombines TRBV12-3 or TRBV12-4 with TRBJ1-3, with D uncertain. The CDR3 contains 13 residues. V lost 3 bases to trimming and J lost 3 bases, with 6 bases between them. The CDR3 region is CASSFPLGNTIYF. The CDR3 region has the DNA TGTGCCAGCAGTTTCCCTCTTGGAAACACCATATATTTT.

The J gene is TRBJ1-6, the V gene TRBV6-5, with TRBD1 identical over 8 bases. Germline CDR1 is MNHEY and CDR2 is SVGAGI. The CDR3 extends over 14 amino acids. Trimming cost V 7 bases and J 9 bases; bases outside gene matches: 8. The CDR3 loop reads CASTLQGVGSPLHF. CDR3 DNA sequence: TGTGCCAGCACATTACAGGGGGTAGGTTCACCCCTCCACTTT.

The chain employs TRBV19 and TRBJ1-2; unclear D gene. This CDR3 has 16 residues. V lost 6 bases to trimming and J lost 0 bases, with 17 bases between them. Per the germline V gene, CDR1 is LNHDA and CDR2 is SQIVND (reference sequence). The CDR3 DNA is TGTGCCAGTAGCGGGGAAATGGGGTCTGCTAACTATGGCTACACCTTC. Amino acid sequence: CASSGEMGSANYGYTF.

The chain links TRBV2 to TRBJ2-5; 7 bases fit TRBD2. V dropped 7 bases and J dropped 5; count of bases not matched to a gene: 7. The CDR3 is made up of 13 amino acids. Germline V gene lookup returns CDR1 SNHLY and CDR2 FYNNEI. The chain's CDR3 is CASIPGGGETQYF. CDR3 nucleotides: TGTGCCAGCATCCCTGGGGGAGGGGAGACCCAGTACTTC.

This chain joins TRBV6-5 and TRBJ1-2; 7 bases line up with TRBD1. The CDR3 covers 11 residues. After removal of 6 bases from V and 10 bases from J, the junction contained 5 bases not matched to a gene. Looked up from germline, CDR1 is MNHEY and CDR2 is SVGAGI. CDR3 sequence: CASRRQGSYTF. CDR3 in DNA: TGTGCCAGCAGACGACAGGGCTCCTACACCTTC.